The 15 T cell receptor beta chains below come from one sample, sequenced in a study of blood T cell repertoires in COVID-19. TCRdb keeps only in-frame clones here, not all; method: immunoSEQ multiplex PCR. This table has about 210,000 clones, 81% appearing once. The sequenced sample was PBMCs or T cells enriched from blood (not recorded which). Every receptor here comes from a woman between 45 and 60 years old with acute COVID-19.

This chain joins TRBV29-1 and TRBJ1-2; no clear D. Trimming cost V 4 bases and J 6 bases, with 9 bases left between them. This CDR3 spans 11 amino acids. Germline CDR1 and CDR2: SQVTM and ANQGSEA. The CDR3 DNA reads TGCAGCGTTGGTTCGGGAAATGGCTACACCTTC. This sequence encodes CSVGSGNGYTF.

This clone occurred once. The J gene is TRBJ2-1, the V gene TRBV3-1 (or the pseudogene TRBV3-2), with D tentatively TRBD2 (5 bases). V lost 5 bases and J lost 7, with 12 bases in between. Per germline, CDR1 LGHDT and CDR2 YNNKEL (reference sequence). The CDR3 runs to 13 residues. The CDR3: CASSIRGKNEQFF. The CDR3 coding sequence is TGTGCCAGCAGCATACGAGGGAAAAATGAGCAGTTCTTC.

The chain is built from TRBV6-5 and TRBJ2-3; tentatively, D is TRBD1 (6 bases). The ends were cut back, 6 bases at V and 5 bases at J, with 15 bases in the middle. Germline CDR1 reads MNHEY; CDR2 reads SVGAGI. This CDR3 contains 14 residues. DNA for the CDR3: TGTGCCAGCAGCGCAACAGGGATGGGAGATACGCAGTATTTT. Translation gives CASSATGMGDTQYF.

The gene calls are TRBV5-4 and TRBJ2-3; D is undetermined. Per the germline V gene, CDR1 is SGHNT and CDR2 is YYREEE (reference sequence). This CDR3 region has 15 residues. V gave up 1 base and J gave up 4 bases, with 13 bases separating them. CDR3 DNA sequence: TGTGCCAGCAGCTTGATCCTAGTTTCCCCAGATACGCAGTATTTT. Translation: CASSLILVSPDTQYF.

The chain carries TRBV28 and TRBJ1-6, with 9 bases identical to TRBD1. CDR3 length: 14 residues. The V and J ends lost 8 bases and 8 bases, in that order; junction bases with no gene match: 7. From germline, CDR1 is MDHEN and CDR2 SYDVKM. The CDR3 nucleotides read TGTGCCAGCCGAACCGGGACAGGGCATTCACCCCTCCACTTT. Translating gives CASRTGTGHSPLHF.

This clone was seen a single time. The chain has TRBV9 and TRBJ2-2; 7 bases match TRBD2. The CDR3 runs 15 residues. The J segment lost 4 bases and the V segment lost 4 bases, leaving 7 bases of the junction unmatched. Germline CDR1 SGDLS, CDR2 YYNGEE. CDR3 in amino acids: CASSSDPGGTGELFF. The CDR3 bases are TGTGCCAGCAGCTCAGACCCGGGGGGCACCGGGGAGCTGTTTTTT.

The rearrangement joins TRBV5-1 to TRBJ1-4, with a possible D match to TRBD1 (6 bases). Germline CDR1 and CDR2: SGHRS and YFSETQ. Trimming took 1 base from V and 3 from J, leaving 13 bases between them. The CDR3 extends over 16 amino acids. In nucleotides, the CDR3 is TGCGCCAGCAGCTTGACAGGGCTGAAGGCTAATGAAAAACTGTTTTTT. This sequence encodes CASSLTGLKANEKLFF.

The chain has TRBV7-3 and TRBJ2-2, with D unresolved. Germline V gives CDR1 SGHTA, CDR2 FQGTGA. This CDR3 has 13 amino acids. With 4 bases removed from V and 4 bases from J, the gap between germline ends came to 7 bases. The CDR3, as DNA: TGTGCCAGCAGCTCACTCGGCACCGGGGAGCTGTTTTTT. As protein: CASSSLGTGELFF.

The J gene is TRBJ2-7, the V gene TRBV9, with TRBD2 matching over 11 bases. The CDR3 sequence is 17 residues long. Germline V gene lookup returns CDR1 SGDLS and CDR2 YYNGEE. The ends lost 4 bases at V and 3 bases at J; junction bases unmatched: 12. The CDR3 DNA reads TGTGCCAGCAGCCGCGTAGGTACTAGCGGGGGTATCTACGAGCAGTACTTC. It translates to CASSRVGTSGGIYEQYF.

J is TRBJ2-7 and V is TRBV20-1; D might be TRBD2 (6 bases). V lost 8 bases and J 3 bases, leaving 11 bases between the germline ends. The CDR3 sequence is 11 residues long. The germline gives CDR1 DFQATT, CDR2 SNEGSKA (reference sequence). The CDR3 region is CSWGELYEQYF. CDR3 coding DNA: TGCAGTTGGGGGGAACTCTACGAGCAGTACTTC.

J is TRBJ1-3 and V is TRBV25-1, with D possibly TRBD1 on 5 matching bases. This CDR3 comprises 12 residues. Germline CDR1 MGHDK, CDR2 SYGVNS. V lost 6 bases to trimming and J lost 4 bases, with 7 bases between them. The DNA for the CDR3 is TGTGCCAGCAGGACAGCAGGAAACACCATATATTTT. This gives the protein CASRTAGNTIYF.

This chain joins TRBV20-1 and TRBJ2-1; possibly TRBD2 for D (6 bases). Looked up from germline, CDR1 is DFQATT and CDR2 is SNEGSKA (reference sequence). The CDR3 length is 10 residues. CDR3 bases: TGCTCTCCGGGAGTACGTGAGCAGTTCTTC. Its protein product is CSPGVREQFF.

V gene TRBV10-3 combines with J gene TRBJ2-1; 7 positions match TRBD1. CDR1 and CDR2 from the germline V gene are ENHRY and SYGVKD. The CDR3 covers 15 residues. V shed 6 bases and J 6 bases; nucleotides not matched to a gene: 11. In nucleotides, the CDR3 is TGTGCCATCAGGGACTCTGACAGGGTTAGCAATGAGCAGTTCTTC. Translated: CAIRDSDRVSNEQFF.

The J gene is TRBJ2-3, the V gene TRBV7-9; TRBD1 aligns across 10 bases. Germline V gene sequence: CDR1 SEHNR, CDR2 FQNEAQ (reference sequence). The CDR3 has 17 amino acids. J gave up 6 bases and V 3 bases, and 12 bases lay outside the gene matches. CDR3 sequence: CASSLASGTGAGDTQYF. Here the CDR3 DNA reads TGTGCCAGCAGCTTGGCCTCCGGGACAGGGGCAGGGGATACGCAGTATTTT.

The rearrangement uses TRBV5-4 and TRBJ1-1; 8 bases are a match to TRBD1. Germline CDR1 is SGHNT and CDR2 is YYREEE (reference sequence). The trim removed 4 bases at V and 1 base at J, leaving 6 bases unmatched. The CDR3 consists of 15 residues. The chain's CDR3 is CASSDPQGANTEAFF. The CDR3 DNA is TGTGCCAGCAGCGATCCGCAGGGGGCGAACACTGAAGCTTTCTTT.